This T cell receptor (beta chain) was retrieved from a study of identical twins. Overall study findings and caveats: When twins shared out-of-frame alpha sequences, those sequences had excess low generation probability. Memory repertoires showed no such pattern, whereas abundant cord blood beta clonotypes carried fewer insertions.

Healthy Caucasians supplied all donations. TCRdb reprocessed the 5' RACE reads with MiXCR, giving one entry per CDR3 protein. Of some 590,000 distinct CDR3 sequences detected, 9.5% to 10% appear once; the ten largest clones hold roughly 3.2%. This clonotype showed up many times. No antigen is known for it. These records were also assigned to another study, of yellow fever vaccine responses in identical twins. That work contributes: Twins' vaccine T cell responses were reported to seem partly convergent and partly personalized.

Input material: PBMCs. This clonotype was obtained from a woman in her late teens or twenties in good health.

The CDR3 region is CASRWGVHNEQFF. CDR3 nucleotide sequence: TGTGCCAGCAGGTGGGGCGTACACAATGAGCAGTTCTTC. The rearrangement uses TRBV6-2 or TRBV6-3 and TRBJ2-1; a possible D gene is TRBD1 (5 bases). The V end was cut by 6 bases, the J end by 5 bases, with 11 bases between. The CDR3 runs to 13 residues. The germline V gene encodes CDR1 MNHEY and CDR2 SVGEGT.